The clone carrying this T cell receptor (beta chain) was counted at least ten times. Template material for amplifying TCR beta CDR3 regions consisted of RNA transcripts. When the TCR CDR3 underwent first-round RT-PCR, the HTBI primer set was used. TCRdb used MiXCR to reprocess the multiplex PCR reads, holding one entry per CDR3 protein. The table has a few hundred thousand distinct CDR3 sequences, 15% seen once. This sample was taken from a study of T cells in Graves' hyperthyroidism and ophthalmopathy. CDR3 size: 16 residues. V lost 5 bases, J lost 7 bases, and 12 bases stayed unmatched. From germline, CDR1 is KGHSH and CDR2 LQKENI. Aged 18 to 65, the patients had hyperthyroidism that was newly diagnosed and had lasted under 2 months.

Input material: blood. The chain has TRBV18 and TRBJ2-1; 9 bases match TRBD1. The source of this sequence is a woman in her thirties with Graves' hyperthyroidism. The CDR3 spells CASSKRGDRVGNEQFF. CDR3 in DNA: TGTGCCAGCTCAAAAAGAGGGGACAGGGTCGGAAATGAGCAGTTCTTC.